This T cell receptor (beta chain) was captured by sequencing in a study of OX40 agonist ivuxolimab in advanced cancers. Germline loops: CDR1 MDHEN, CDR2 SYDVKM. The CDR3 loop spans 15 amino acids. J gave up 5 bases and V 6 bases, and 8 bases lay outside the gene matches. This clone was picked up a small number of times. TCRdb's copy holds only in-frame clones and misses some; the assay was immunoSEQ multiplex PCR. The sample comprises approximately 52,000 clones, 79% of which are singletons, and approximately 2.1% rests with the top ten. The sequence was collected from an adult with an advanced solid tumor such as melanoma, head and neck, liver or kidney cancer. Here the sequenced sample was CD4+ or CD8+ T cells sorted from blood, taken in a trial of the OX40 agonist ivuxolimab. The chain recombines TRBV28 with TRBJ2-1; 9 bases are shared with TRBD1. The CDR3 bases are TGTGCCAGCAGCACTGCCGGGACAGGGAACAATGAGCAGTTCTTC. This encodes CASSTAGTGNNEQFF.